The clone carrying this T cell receptor beta chain came up a few times. Its antigen is not identified. This specimen belongs to a study of regulatory T cells in long-lasting Graves disease. Study information: In persistent Graves' disease, antithyroid drugs had been taken for over 5 years and TSH receptor antibodies stayed positive. Overall study findings and caveats: Accuracy could have been hurt by small sample size.

Specified time point: persistent/refractory GD, antithyroid drugs over 5 years with positive TRAb. From RNA extracted from PBMCs, the TCR library was made. Roughly 10 milliliters of peripheral blood went into EDTA tubes. Building of the TCR beta libraries involved iRepertoire HTBI primers and Arm-PCR of CDR3 regions. TCRdb fed the multiplex PCR reads into MiXCR, producing one record per CDR3 protein. The table records about 470,000 distinct CDR3 sequences, around 20% of them present only once. The CDR3 is 15 amino acids. In germline, CDR1 is MNHNS, CDR2 SASEGT. Trimming shortened V by 3 bases and J by 1 base, and 9 bases separated the two germline ends.

The chain is built from TRBV6-1 and TRBJ1-4; tentatively, D is TRBD1 (6 bases). The specimen was peripheral blood mononuclear cells (PBMCs), collected when the disease was refractory, from a patient treated with antithyroid drugs. The sequence was obtained from a female donor with Graves disease. The CDR3 DNA follows: TGTGCCAGCAGTGACTTGACAGGAACTAATGAAAAACTGTTTTTT. Translated: CASSDLTGTNEKLFF.